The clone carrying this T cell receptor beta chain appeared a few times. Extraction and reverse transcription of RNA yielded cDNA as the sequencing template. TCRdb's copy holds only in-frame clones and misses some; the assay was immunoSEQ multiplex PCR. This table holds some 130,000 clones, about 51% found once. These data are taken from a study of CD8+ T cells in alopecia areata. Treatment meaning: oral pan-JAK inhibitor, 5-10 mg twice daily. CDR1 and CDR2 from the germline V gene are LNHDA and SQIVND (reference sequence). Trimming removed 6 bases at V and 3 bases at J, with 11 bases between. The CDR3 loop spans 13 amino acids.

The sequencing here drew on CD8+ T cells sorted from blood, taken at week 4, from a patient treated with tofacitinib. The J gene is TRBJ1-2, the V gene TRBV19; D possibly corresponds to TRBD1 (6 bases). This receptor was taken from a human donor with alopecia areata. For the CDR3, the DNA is TGTGCCAGTAGCCCACAGGGCGACTATGGCTACACCTTC. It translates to CASSPQGDYGYTF. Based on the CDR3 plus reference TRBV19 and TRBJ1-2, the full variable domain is DGGITQSPKYLFRKEGQNVTLSCEQNLNHDAMYWYRQDPGQGLRLIYYSQIVNDFQKGDIAEGYSVSREKKESFPLTVTSAQKNPTAFYLCASSPQGDYGYTFGSGTRLTVV.